This is a list of T cell receptor beta chains from one sample in a study of T cell responses to AZD1222 COVID-19 vaccine. Clones were sequenced by immunoSEQ multiplex PCR, and TCRdb holds only the in-frame ones, with some missing. The sample holds 120,000 or so clones, approximately 90% seen once. The sample was peripheral blood, taken on day 0 of AZD1222 vaccination. Source of these receptors: an adult in good health. Both conserved end residues are part of each CDR3.

j_call	v_call	cdr3_aa
TRBJ1-2	TRBV6-1	CASSESYRGYYGYTF
TRBJ1-2	TRBV12-3/TRBV12-4	CASSFATGGYTF
TRBJ2-4	TRBV28	CASSRENIQYF
TRBJ1-1	TRBV2	CATNVGGDTEAFF
TRBJ2-5	TRBV9	CASSVDVLAILETQYF
TRBJ1-1	TRBV19	CASSILDTEAFF
TRBJ2-7	TRBV28	CASSSYLRTYEQYF
TRBJ2-4	TRBV7-3	CATGTGKLTIQYF
TRBJ1-5	TRBV19	CASTTGLTYNQPQHF
TRBJ1-5	TRBV5-5	CASSLWPESNQPQHF
TRBJ1-6	TRBV2	CASTTSTLPQGRSLDSPLHF
TRBJ2-2	TRBV16	CASSPLGRGQNTGELFF
TRBJ2-3	TRBV21-1	CASSKGSPTDTQYF
TRBJ2-7	TRBV2	CASRFEDYEQYF
TRBJ2-3	TRBV7-3	CASSLPGADTQYF
TRBJ1-1	TRBV25-1	CASSEFSGAGDNTEAFF
TRBJ1-6	TRBV28	CASSPGGQAYNSPLHF
TRBJ2-3	TRBV28	CASSFSGRAPDTQYF
TRBJ2-4	TRBV2	CASRARGNIQYF